The T cell receptor (beta chain) under discussion was sequenced for a study of cytomegalovirus exposure and HLA in healthy donors. The CDR3 runs to 15 residues. A remark on this clone: The antigen remains unidentified.

General study results and limits: There were several of the most significant clusters that appeared linked to common viral pathogens in a later analysis.

PCR was performed using 60 Vbeta and 13 Jbeta primers. Profiled with immunoSEQ multiplex PCR; TCRdb holds only in-frame clones, not every one. Here the sample spans 100,000 to 150,000 clones, around 72% being singletons. Sequenced input: PBMCs. V is TRBV12-2 and J is TRBJ2-7; TRBD2 reflects the table's D call only, with no check against the DNA. TRBV12-2 is annotated as a pseudogene. This sequence originates from a man aged 50 or older in good health and CMV-seropositive. CDR3 residues: CASRLAAAGGTEQYF. CDR3 DNA sequence: TGTGCAAGTCGCTTAGCTGCAGCGGGGGGCACCGAGCAGTACTTC.